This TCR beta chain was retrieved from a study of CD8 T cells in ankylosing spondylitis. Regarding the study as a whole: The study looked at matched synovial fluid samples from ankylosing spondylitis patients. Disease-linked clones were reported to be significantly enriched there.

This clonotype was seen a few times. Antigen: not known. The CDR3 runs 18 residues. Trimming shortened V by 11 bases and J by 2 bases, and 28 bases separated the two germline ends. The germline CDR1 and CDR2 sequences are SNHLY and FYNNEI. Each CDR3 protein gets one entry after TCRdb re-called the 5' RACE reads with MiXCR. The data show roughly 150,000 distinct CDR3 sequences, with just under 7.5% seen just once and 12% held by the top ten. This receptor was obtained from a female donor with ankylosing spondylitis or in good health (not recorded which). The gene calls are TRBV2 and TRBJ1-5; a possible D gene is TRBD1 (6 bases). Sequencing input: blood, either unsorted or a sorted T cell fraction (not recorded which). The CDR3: CAFSPPRRGAGGNQPQHF. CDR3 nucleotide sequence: TGTGCCTTCAGCCCACCCCGGCGGGGGGCCGGGGGCAATCAGCCCCAGCATTTT.